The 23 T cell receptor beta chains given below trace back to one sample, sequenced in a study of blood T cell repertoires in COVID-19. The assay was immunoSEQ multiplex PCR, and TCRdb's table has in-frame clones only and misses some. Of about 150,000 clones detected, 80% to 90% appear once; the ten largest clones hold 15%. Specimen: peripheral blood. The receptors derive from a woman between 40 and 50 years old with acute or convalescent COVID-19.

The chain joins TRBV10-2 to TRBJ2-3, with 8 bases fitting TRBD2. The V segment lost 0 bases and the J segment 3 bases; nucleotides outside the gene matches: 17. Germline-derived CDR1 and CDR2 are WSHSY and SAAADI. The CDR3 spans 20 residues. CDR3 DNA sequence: TGCGCCAGCAGTGAGTCGGGGAATAGCGGGGCGGGCGCGGATACAGATACGCAGTATTTT. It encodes CASSESGNSGAGADTDTQYF.

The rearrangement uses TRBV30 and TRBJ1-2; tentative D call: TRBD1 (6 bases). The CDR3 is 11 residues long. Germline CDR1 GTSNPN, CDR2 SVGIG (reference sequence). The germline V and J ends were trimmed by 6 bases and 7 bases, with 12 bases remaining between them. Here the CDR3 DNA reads TGTGCCTGCCGGACAGTTGGTGGCTACACCTTC. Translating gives CACRTVGGYTF.

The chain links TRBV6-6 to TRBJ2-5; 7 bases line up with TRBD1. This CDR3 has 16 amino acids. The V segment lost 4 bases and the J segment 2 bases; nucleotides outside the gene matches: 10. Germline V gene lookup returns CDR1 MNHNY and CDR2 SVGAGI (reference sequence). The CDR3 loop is CASSSSKQGRQETQYF. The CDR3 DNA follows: TGTGCCAGCAGTTCGTCTAAACAGGGGCGGCAAGAGACCCAGTACTTC.

The CDR3 here is CASRTGQYNEQFF. The CDR3 DNA sequence: TGTGCCAGCAGGACAGGGCAGTACAATGAGCAGTTCTTC. This chain links TRBV12-3 or TRBV12-4 with TRBJ2-1, with 7 bases that match TRBD1. The CDR3 is 13 amino acids. V gave up 6 bases and J gave up 4 bases; unmatched junction bases: 3.

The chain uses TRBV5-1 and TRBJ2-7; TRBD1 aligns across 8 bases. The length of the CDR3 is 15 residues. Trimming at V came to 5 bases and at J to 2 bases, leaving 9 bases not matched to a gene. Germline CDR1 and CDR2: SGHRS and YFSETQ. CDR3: CASSTTPGQAYEQYF. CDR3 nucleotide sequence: TGCGCCAGCAGTACGACCCCGGGACAGGCCTACGAGCAGTACTTC.

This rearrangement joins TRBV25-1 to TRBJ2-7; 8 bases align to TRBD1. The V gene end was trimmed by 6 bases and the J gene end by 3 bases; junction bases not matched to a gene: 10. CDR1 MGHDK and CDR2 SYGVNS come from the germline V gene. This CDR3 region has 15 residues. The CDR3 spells CASSQDRVGNYEQYF. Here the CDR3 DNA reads TGTGCCAGCAGCCAGGACAGGGTAGGAAACTACGAGCAGTACTTC.

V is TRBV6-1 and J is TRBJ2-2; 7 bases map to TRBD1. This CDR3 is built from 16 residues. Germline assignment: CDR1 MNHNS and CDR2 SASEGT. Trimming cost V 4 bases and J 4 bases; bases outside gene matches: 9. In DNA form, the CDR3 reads TGTGCCAGCAGTGGATACAGGGACAGCCTCACCGGGGAGCTGTTTTTT. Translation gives CASSGYRDSLTGELFF.

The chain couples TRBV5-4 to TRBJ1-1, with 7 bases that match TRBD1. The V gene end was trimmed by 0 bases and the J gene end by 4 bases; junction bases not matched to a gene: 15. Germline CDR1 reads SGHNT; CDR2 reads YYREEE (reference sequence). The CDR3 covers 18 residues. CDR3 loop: CASSLEVSGGQSSTEAFF. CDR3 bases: TGTGCCAGCAGCTTGGAGGTCTCAGGGGGTCAATCTAGCACTGAAGCTTTCTTT.

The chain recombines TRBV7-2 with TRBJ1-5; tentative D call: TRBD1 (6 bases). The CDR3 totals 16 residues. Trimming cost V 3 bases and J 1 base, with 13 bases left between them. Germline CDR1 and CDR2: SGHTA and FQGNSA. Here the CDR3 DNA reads TGTGCCAGCAGCTTGGTGTTGGGGGCGAGCAATCAGCCCCAGCATTTT. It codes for CASSLVLGASNQPQHF. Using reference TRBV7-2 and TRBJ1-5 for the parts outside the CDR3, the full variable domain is GAGVSQSPSNKVTEKGKDVELRCDPISGHTALYWYRQSLGQGLEFLIYFQGNSAPDKSGLPSDRFSAERTGGSVSTLTIQRTQQEDSAVYLCASSLVLGASNQPQHFGDGTRLSIL.

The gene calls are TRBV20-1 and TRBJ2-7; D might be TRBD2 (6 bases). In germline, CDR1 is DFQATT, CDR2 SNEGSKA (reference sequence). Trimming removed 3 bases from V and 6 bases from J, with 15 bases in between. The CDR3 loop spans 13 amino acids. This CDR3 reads CSASPMGGSEQYF. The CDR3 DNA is TGCAGTGCTAGTCCCATGGGGGGTTCCGAGCAGTACTTC.

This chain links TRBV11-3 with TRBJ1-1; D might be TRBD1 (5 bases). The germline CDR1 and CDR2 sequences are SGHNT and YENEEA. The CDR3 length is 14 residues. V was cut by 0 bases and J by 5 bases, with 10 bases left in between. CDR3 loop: CASSLEGGKTEAFF. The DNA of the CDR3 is TGTGCCAGCAGCTTAGAGGGGGGAAAGACTGAAGCTTTCTTT.

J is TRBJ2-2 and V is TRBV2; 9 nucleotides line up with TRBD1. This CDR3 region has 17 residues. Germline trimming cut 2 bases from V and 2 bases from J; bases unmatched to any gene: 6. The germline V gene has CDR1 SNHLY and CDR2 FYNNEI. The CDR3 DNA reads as TGTGCCAGCAGTGAACCGGGGACAGGGATCAACACCGGGGAGCTGTTTTTT. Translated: CASSEPGTGINTGELFF.

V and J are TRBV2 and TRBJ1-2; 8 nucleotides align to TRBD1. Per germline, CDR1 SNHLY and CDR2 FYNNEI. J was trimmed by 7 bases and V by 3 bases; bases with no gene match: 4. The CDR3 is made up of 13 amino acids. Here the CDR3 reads CASSDRGRIGYTF. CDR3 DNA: TGTGCCAGCAGTGACAGGGGGCGGATTGGCTACACCTTC.

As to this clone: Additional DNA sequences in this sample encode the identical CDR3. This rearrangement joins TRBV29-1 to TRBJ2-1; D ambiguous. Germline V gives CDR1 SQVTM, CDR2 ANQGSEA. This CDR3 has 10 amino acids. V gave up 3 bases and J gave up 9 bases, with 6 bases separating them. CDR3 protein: CSVERGEQFF. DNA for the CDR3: TGCAGCGTTGAGCGCGGTGAGCAGTTCTTC.

The CDR3 sequence: CASSLVNYNEQFF. DNA for the CDR3: TGTGCCAGCAGCTTAGTCAACTACAATGAGCAGTTCTTC. The chain links TRBV7-2 to TRBJ2-1; unclear D gene. Germline-derived CDR1 and CDR2 are SGHTA and FQGNSA. The CDR3 runs to 13 residues. The germline V and J ends were trimmed by 1 base and 3 bases, with 4 bases remaining between them.

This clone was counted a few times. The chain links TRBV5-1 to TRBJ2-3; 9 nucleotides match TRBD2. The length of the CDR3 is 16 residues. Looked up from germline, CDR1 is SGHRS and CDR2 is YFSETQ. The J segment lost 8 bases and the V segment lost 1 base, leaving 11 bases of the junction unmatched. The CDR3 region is CASSLSSGAPSGTQYF. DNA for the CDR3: TGCGCCAGCAGCTTGTCTAGCGGGGCACCTAGCGGTACGCAGTATTTT. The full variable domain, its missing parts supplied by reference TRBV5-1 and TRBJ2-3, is KAGVTQTPRYLIKTRGQQVTLSCSPISGHRSVSWYQQTPGQGLQFLFEYFSETQRNKGNFPGRFSGRQFSNSRSEMNVSTLELGDSALYLCASSLSSGAPSGTQYFGPGTRLTVL.

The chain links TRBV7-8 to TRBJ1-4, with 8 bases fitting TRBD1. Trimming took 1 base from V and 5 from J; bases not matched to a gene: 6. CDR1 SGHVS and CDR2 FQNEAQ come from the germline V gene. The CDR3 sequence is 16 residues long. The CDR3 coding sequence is TGTGCCAGCAGCTTAGGCGCCCGGGACAGGAATGAAAAACTGTTTTTT. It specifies CASSLGARDRNEKLFF.

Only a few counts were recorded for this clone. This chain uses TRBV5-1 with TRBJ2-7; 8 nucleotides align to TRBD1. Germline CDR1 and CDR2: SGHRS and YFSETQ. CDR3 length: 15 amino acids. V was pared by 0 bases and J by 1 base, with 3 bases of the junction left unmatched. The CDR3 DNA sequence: TGCGCCAGCAGCTTGGAAACAGGGGGGTCCTACGAGCAGTACTTC. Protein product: CASSLETGGSYEQYF.

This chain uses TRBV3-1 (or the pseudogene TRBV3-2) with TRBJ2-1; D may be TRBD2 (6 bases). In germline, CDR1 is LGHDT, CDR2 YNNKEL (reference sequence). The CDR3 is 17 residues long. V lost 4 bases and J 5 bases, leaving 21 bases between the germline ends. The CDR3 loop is CASSLSAGLTLNNEQFF. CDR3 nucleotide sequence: TGTGCCAGCAGCCTATCAGCCGGACTAACCCTAAACAATGAGCAGTTCTTC.

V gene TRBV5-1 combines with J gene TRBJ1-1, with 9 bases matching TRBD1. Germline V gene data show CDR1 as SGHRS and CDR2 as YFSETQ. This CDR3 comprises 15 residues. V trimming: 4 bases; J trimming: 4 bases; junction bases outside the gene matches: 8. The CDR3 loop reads CASSGTGRDVTEAFF. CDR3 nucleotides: TGCGCCAGCAGCGGGACAGGGAGAGATGTCACTGAAGCTTTCTTT.

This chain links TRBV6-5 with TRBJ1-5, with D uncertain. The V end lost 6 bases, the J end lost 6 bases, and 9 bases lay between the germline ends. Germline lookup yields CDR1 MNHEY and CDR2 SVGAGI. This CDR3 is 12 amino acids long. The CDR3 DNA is TGTGCCAGCAGCGCGAACCGTCAGCCCCAGCATTTT. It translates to CASSANRQPQHF.

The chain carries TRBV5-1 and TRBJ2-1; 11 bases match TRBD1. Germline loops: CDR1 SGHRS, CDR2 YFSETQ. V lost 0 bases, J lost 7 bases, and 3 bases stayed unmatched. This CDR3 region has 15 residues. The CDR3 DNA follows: TGCGCCAGCAGCTTGGGAGGACAGGGGGCGAATGAGCAGTTCTTC. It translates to CASSLGGQGANEQFF.

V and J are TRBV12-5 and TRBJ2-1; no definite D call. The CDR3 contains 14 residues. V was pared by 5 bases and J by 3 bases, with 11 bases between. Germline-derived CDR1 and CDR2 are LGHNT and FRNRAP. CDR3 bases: TGTGCTAGTGGTGGCGGCGGCAACTACAATGAGCAGTTCTTC. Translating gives CASGGGGNYNEQFF.